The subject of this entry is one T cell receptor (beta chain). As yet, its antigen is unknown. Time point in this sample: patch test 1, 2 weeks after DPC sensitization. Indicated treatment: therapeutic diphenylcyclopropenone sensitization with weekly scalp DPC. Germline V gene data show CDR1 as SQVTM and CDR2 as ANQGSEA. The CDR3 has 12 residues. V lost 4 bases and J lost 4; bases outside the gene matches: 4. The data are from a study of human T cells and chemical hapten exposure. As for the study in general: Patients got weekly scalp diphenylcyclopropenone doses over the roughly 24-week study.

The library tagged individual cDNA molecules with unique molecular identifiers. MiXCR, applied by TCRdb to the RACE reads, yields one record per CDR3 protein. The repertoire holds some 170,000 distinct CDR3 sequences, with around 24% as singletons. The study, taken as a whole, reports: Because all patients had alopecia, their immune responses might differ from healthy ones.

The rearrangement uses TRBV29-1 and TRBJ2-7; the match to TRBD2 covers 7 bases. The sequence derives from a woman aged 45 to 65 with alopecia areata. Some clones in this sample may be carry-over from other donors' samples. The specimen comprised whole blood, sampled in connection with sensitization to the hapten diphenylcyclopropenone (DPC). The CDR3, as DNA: TGCAGCGTTGGACTAGCCCCGTACGAGCAGTACTTC. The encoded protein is CSVGLAPYEQYF.